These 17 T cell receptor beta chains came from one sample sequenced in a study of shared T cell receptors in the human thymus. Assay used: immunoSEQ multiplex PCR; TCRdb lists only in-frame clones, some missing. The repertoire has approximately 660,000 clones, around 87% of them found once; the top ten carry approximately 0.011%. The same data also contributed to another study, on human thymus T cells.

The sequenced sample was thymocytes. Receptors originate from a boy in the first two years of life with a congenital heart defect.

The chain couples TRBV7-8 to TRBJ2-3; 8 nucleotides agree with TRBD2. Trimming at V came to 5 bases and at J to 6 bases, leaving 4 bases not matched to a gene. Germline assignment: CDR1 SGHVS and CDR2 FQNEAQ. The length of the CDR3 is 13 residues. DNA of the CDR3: TGTGCCAGCAGCGTCGGACTAGCCGATACGCAGTATTTT. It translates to CASSVGLADTQYF.

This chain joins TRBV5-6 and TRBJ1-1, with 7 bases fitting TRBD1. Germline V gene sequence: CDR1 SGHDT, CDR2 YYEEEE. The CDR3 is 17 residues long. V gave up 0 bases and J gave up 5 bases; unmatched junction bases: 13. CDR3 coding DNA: TGTGCCAGCAGCTTGGATCCACGACAGGGAGAGACTACTGAAGCTTTCTTT. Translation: CASSLDPRQGETTEAFF.

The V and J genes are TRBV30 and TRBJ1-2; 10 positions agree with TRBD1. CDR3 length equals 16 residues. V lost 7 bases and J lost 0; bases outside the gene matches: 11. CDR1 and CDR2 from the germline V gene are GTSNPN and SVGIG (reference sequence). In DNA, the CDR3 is TGTGCCTCCCTGGGGACAGGGGCCTCCCCTAACTATGGCTACACCTTC. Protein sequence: CASLGTGASPNYGYTF.

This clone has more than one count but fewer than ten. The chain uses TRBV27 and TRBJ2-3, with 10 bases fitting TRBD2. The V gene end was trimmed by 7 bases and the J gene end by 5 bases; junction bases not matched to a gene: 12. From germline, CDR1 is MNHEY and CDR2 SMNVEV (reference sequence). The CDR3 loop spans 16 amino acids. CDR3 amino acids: CASKLEAGGPGDTQYF. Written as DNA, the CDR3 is TGTGCCAGCAAACTCGAAGCGGGAGGGCCAGGAGATACGCAGTATTTT.

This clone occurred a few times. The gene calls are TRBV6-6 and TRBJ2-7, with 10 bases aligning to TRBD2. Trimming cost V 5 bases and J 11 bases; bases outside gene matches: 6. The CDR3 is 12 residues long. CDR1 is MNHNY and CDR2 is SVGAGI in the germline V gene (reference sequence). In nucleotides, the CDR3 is TGTGCCAGCAGTCGCGGACTAGCGGTGGAGTACTTC. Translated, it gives CASSRGLAVEYF.

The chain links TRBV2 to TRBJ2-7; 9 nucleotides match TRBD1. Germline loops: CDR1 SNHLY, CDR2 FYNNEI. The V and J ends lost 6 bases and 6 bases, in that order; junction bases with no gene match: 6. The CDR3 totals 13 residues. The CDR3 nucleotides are TGTGCCAGCAGCAAACAGGGGGCTGGCGAGCAGTACTTC. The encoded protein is CASSKQGAGEQYF.

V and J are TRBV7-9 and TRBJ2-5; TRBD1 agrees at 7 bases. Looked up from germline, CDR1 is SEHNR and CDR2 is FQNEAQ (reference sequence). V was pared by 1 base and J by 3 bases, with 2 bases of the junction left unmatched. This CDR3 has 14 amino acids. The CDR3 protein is CASSLGRGKETQYF. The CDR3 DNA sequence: TGTGCCAGCAGCTTAGGCAGGGGGAAAGAGACCCAGTACTTC.

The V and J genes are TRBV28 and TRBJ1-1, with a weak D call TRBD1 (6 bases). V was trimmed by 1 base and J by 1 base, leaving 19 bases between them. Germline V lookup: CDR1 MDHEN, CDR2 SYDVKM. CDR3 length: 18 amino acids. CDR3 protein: CASSLLVGGREPNTEAFF. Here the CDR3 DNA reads TGTGCCAGCAGTTTATTGGTCGGGGGGCGCGAGCCGAACACTGAAGCTTTCTTT.

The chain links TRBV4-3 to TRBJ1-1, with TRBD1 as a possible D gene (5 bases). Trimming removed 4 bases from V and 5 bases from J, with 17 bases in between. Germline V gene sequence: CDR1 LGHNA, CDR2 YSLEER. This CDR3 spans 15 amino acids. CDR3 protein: CASSPEAKGTTEAFF. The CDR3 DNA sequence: TGCGCCAGCAGCCCAGAGGCCAAAGGGACTACTGAAGCTTTCTTT.

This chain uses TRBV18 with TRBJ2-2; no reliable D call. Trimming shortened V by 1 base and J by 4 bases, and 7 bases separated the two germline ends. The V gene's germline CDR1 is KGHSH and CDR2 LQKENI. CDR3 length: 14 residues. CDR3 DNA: TGTGCCAGCTCACCACTGAGCGTCACCGGGGAGCTGTTTTTT. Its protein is CASSPLSVTGELFF.

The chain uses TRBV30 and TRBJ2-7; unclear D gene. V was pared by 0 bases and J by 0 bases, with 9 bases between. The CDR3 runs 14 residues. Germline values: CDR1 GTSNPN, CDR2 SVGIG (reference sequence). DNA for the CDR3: TGTGCCTGGAGTGTACAGTCTCACTCCTACGAGCAGTACTTC. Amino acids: CAWSVQSHSYEQYF.

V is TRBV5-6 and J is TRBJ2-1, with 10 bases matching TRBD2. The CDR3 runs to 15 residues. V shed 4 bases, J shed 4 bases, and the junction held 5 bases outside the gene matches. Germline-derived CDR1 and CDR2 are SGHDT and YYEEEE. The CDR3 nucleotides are TGTGCCAGCAGCCTCGGGACTAGCGCTTACAATGAGCAGTTCTTC. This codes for CASSLGTSAYNEQFF.

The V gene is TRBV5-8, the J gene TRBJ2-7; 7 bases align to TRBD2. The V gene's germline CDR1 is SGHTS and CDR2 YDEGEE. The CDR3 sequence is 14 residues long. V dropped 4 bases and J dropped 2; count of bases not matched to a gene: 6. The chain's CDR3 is CASSRDYRTYEQYF. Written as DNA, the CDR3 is TGTGCCAGCAGCCGGGACTATCGTACCTACGAGCAGTACTTC.

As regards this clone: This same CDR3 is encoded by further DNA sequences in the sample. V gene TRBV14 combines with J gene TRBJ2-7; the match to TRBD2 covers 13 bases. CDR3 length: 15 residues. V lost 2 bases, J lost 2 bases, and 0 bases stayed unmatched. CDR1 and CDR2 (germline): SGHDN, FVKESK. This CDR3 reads CASSQTSGRAYEQYF. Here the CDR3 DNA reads TGTGCCAGCAGCCAAACTAGCGGGAGGGCCTACGAGCAGTACTTC.

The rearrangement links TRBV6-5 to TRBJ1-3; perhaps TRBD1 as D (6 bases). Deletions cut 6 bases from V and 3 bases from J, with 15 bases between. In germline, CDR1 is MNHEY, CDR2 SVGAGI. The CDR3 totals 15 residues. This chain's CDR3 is CASSLRDTFGNTIYF. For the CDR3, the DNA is TGTGCCAGCAGCCTCCGGGACACGTTTGGAAACACCATATATTTT.

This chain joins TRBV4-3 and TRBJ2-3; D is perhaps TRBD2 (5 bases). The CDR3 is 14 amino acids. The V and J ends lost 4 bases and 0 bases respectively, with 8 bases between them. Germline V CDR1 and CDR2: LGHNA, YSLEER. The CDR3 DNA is TGCGCCAGCAGCCGGAGGACTAGCACAGATACGCAGTATTTT. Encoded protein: CASSRRTSTDTQYF.

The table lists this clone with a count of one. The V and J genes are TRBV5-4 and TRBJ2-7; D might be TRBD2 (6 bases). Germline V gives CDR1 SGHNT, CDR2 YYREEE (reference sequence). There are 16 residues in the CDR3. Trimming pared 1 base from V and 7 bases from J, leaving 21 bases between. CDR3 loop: CASSLQAFGLAPEQYF. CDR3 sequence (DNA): TGTGCCAGCAGCTTGCAGGCATTTGGGCTAGCGCCAGAGCAGTACTTC.